Below are 12 T cell receptor beta chains sequenced from a single sample in a study of graft-versus-host responses after intestinal transplantation. What these receptors recognize is not known. Assay used: immunoSEQ multiplex PCR; TCRdb lists only in-frame clones, some missing. The data hold about 59,000 clones, with almost 95% observed a single time. The sample here was unstimulated CD4+ T cells sorted from spleen or lymph node cells, taken before transplant. These receptors were collected from a human donor who was the organ donor for an intestinal transplant.

V usage is TRBV10-2 and J usage is TRBJ1-4, with D perhaps TRBD1 (5 bases). CDR3 length: 14 amino acids. Per germline, CDR1 WSHSY and CDR2 SAAADI. V lost 2 bases, J lost 8 bases, and 12 bases lay in between. The CDR3 here is CASSEPGKKEKLFF. In nucleotides, the CDR3 is TGCGCCAGCAGTGAGCCAGGGAAAAAAGAAAAACTGTTTTTT.

The J gene is TRBJ2-7, the V gene TRBV6-8; weak D call: TRBD1 (6 bases). Germline CDR1 is MNHGY and CDR2 is SAAAGT. V lost 7 bases, J lost 1 base, and 11 bases lay in between. The CDR3 covers 13 residues. The DNA of the CDR3 is TGTGCCAGCACACAGACAGGTTCCTACGAGCAGTACTTC. Translated, it gives CASTQTGSYEQYF.

This chain uses TRBV4-2 with TRBJ1-4; TRBD1 agrees at 9 bases. The CDR3 has 14 residues. J was trimmed by 8 bases and V by 3 bases; bases with no gene match: 4. CDR1 is LGHNA and CDR2 is YNFKEQ in the germline V gene. Here the CDR3 reads CASSQDRGGEKLFF. CDR3 in DNA: TGTGCCAGCAGCCAGGACAGGGGAGGGGAAAAACTGTTTTTT.

This rearrangement joins TRBV21-1 to TRBJ2-2; the table names TRBD1, a call not compared with the DNA. TRBV21-1 has pseudogene status. This CDR3 has 16 amino acids. CDR3 sequence (DNA): TGTGCCAGCAGCAAAGGGACAGGGGGCGACACCGGGGAGCTGTTTTTT. It encodes CASSKGTGGDTGELFF.

V is TRBV5-1 and J is TRBJ2-5; 11 positions agree with TRBD1. Germline V gene sequence: CDR1 SGHRS, CDR2 YFSETQ. This CDR3 region has 14 residues. Trimming removed 2 bases from V and 4 bases from J; junction bases left unmatched: 1. The chain's CDR3 is CASSFGTGGETQYF. As DNA, the CDR3 is TGCGCCAGCAGCTTCGGGACAGGGGGAGAGACCCAGTACTTC.

V is TRBV7-8 and J is TRBJ2-7; D remains ambiguous. Germline V gene data show CDR1 as SGHVS and CDR2 as FQNEAQ. Trimming cost V 4 bases and J 1 base, with 17 bases left between them. This CDR3 has 16 residues. The CDR3 DNA is TGTGCCAGCAGCTCGCCAGGTTGGCAAAAGTCCTACGAGCAGTACTTC. It specifies CASSSPGWQKSYEQYF.

The V gene is TRBV6-5, the J gene TRBJ1-6, with 7 bases lining up with TRBD1. The CDR3 extends over 14 amino acids. V lost 10 bases to trimming and J lost 4 bases; unmatched junction nucleotides: 7. The V gene's germline CDR1 is MNHEY and CDR2 SVGAGI. As DNA, the CDR3 is TGTGCCACCTGGGGGGGACAGTATAATTCACCCCTCCACTTT. It specifies CATWGGQYNSPLHF.

The table lists this clone with a count of one. The chain is built from TRBV19 and TRBJ1-5; 8 bases are shared with TRBD1. V shed 4 bases, J shed 6 bases, and the junction held 8 bases outside the gene matches. Germline V gives CDR1 LNHDA, CDR2 SQIVND (reference sequence). The CDR3 is 15 amino acids. CDR3 nucleotide sequence: TGTGCCAGTAGTAGTCGGGCAGGGGGCGTTCAGCCCCAGCATTTT. Translation: CASSSRAGGVQPQHF.

Points on this clone: The same CDR3 is also encoded by other DNA sequences in this sample. This chain connects TRBV6-1 to TRBJ2-1; TRBD2 is a possible D gene (9 bases). V was trimmed by 4 bases and J by 12 bases, leaving 16 bases between them. Germline V lookup: CDR1 MNHNS, CDR2 SASEGT. This CDR3 is 13 amino acids long. CDR3 residues: CASSGTGRGGQFF. As DNA, the CDR3 is TGTGCCAGCAGTGGGACAGGGCGGGGGGGGCAGTTCTTC.

V is TRBV6-5 and J is TRBJ1-5; a weak D match, TRBD1 (5 bases). The germline CDR1 and CDR2 sequences are MNHEY and SVGAGI. Trimming removed 0 bases from V and 6 bases from J, with 9 bases in between. CDR3 size: 14 residues. Here the CDR3 reads CASSYSDKTQPQHF. The CDR3 DNA follows: TGTGCCAGCAGTTACTCGGACAAAACTCAGCCCCAGCATTTT.

The sample holds one count of this clone. This sequence joins TRBV5-4 and TRBJ1-1; TRBD1 might be the D (6 bases). CDR3 length: 11 residues. Germline V lookup: CDR1 SGHNT, CDR2 YYREEE (reference sequence). The V and J ends lost 5 bases and 4 bases respectively, with 6 bases between them. CDR3 sequence: CASRQGTEAFF. CDR3 DNA sequence: TGTGCCAGCAGACAGGGCACTGAAGCTTTCTTT.

This rearrangement joins TRBV27 to TRBJ1-1; the match to TRBD1 covers 10 bases. V was pared by 5 bases and J by 2 bases, with 11 bases of the junction left unmatched. Germline V gives CDR1 MNHEY, CDR2 SMNVEV (reference sequence). The CDR3 extends over 17 amino acids. The CDR3 region is CASSKTRRQGANTEAFF. The CDR3 DNA follows: TGTGCCAGCAGTAAGACGCGCAGACAGGGGGCCAACACTGAAGCTTTCTTT.